This T cell receptor beta chain came from a study of blood T cell repertoires in COVID-19. This table comes from immunoSEQ multiplex PCR, and its TCRdb copy is limited to in-frame clones, with some not included. The data contain around 190,000 clones, 88% of them singletons. The origin of this receptor is a man aged 45-65 years with COVID-19, enrolled during active disease. Sequencing input: peripheral blood.

The CDR3 nucleotides read TGTGCCAGCAGATATTCTAGCGGGGGAAACACCGGGGAGCTGTTTTTT. Protein product: CASRYSSGGNTGELFF. This chain connects TRBV6-4 to TRBJ2-2, with TRBD2 identical over 10 bases. The junction had 6 bases not matched to a gene; V was cut back by 6 bases and J by 2 bases. CDR3 length: 16 residues. The germline gives CDR1 MRHNA, CDR2 SNTAGT.